These 23 T cell receptor beta chains came from one sample sequenced in a study of T cell clonality in common variable immunodeficiency. Study conclusions and caveats: Reportedly, TCR beta sequences from common variable immunodeficiency showed fewer deletions and N-nucleotide insertions.

These receptors have no known antigen. Measured with immunoSEQ multiplex PCR; TCRdb has only the in-frame clones, and not every one. The data show roughly 39,000 clones, none appearing only once, with 5.5% to 7% held by the ten largest. The sample consisted of peripheral blood mononuclear cells. The receptors derive from a human donor with common variable immunodeficiency.

Turning to this clone: The CDR3 is cut off 3 residues early in the read; its end comes from the germline J gene. J is TRBJ2-7 and V is TRBV5-1; D remains unclear. Germline assignment: CDR1 SGHRS and CDR2 YFSETQ. This CDR3 spans 12 amino acids. V dropped 4 bases and J dropped 1 base, with 6 bases sitting between them. This chain's CDR3 is CASSNTSYEQYF. Incomplete CDR3 DNA: TGCGCCAGCAGCAATACTTCCTACGAG.

This clone was observed a few times. The read halts 3 residues ahead of the CDR3 end, with the missing end drawn from the germline J gene. This rearrangement joins TRBV7-3 to TRBJ2-2; no firm D call. V lost 2 bases to trimming and J lost 1 base, with 5 bases between them. This CDR3 is 14 amino acids long. Germline assignment: CDR1 SGHTA and CDR2 FQGTGA. The CDR3 bases that were read are TGTGCCAGCAGCTTACAACAGAACACCGGGGAG. Translation: CASSLQQNTGE. The full CDR3 is CASSLQQNTGELFF.

This clone showed up many times. Sequencing ends 3 residues short of the CDR3 end; the germline J gene provides the rest. The J gene is TRBJ2-1, the V gene TRBV20-1, with TRBD2 matching over 9 bases. J gave up 8 bases and V 6 bases, and 11 bases lay outside the gene matches. The CDR3 totals 14 residues. Germline CDR1 and CDR2: DFQATT and SNEGSKA (reference sequence). CDR3 residues: CSALGTSLRDEQFF. The sequenced part of the CDR3 DNA is TGCAGTGCACTTGGGACTAGCCTTAGGGATGAG.

To note about this clone: The CDR3 is cut off 3 residues early in the read; its end comes from the germline J gene. The chain links TRBV30 to TRBJ2-5; TRBD1 might be the D (7 bases). The CDR3 loop spans 17 amino acids. V lost 4 bases and J 0 bases, leaving 21 bases between the germline ends. Germline CDR1 is GTSNPN and CDR2 is SVGIG (reference sequence). The CDR3 spells CAWTLRGAKGNQETQYF. CDR3 DNA (partial): TGTGCCTGGACCCTCAGGGGGGCGAAGGGGAACCAAGAGACC.

On this clone: Coverage ceases 3 residues before the CDR3 finishes, and the germline J gene fills in the end. This sample also contains other DNA sequences that code for the same CDR3. V and J are TRBV20-1 and TRBJ2-1, with a tentative D call TRBD2 (5 bases). This CDR3 spans 14 amino acids. V was shortened by 1 base and J by 2 bases, with 9 bases between the two germline ends. The germline gives CDR1 DFQATT, CDR2 SNEGSKA (reference sequence). The DNA read from the CDR3 is TGCAGTGCTAGAGTTGCGGGCACCTACAATGAG. It encodes CSARVAGTYNE. The full CDR3 reads CSARVAGTYNEQFF.

As concerns this clone: The read ends 3 residues early relative to the CDR3; the germline J gene fills the gap. The J gene is TRBJ2-2, the V gene TRBV7-8, with 14 positions matching TRBD2. The CDR3 runs 16 residues. Germline V gene lookup returns CDR1 SGHVS and CDR2 FQNEAQ. The V segment lost 5 bases and the J segment 7 bases; nucleotides outside the gene matches: 6. Partial CDR3 DNA: TGTGCCAGCAGCCCGAGGGGGACTAGCGGGGGCGGGGAG. This encodes CASSPRGTSGGGE. The full CDR3 protein reads CASSPRGTSGGGELFF.

Concerning this clone itself: The CDR3 end lies 3 residues beyond the end of the read and is filled in from the germline J gene. The chain couples TRBV19 to TRBJ2-5, with 11 bases fitting TRBD2. The CDR3 extends over 14 amino acids. Germline V gene lookup returns CDR1 LNHDA and CDR2 SQIVND (reference sequence). The V segment lost 5 bases and the J segment 4 bases; nucleotides outside the gene matches: 3. The chain's CDR3 is CASSLLAGGETQYF. The sequenced part of the CDR3 DNA is TGTGCCAGTAGTCTCCTAGCGGGGGGAGAGACC.

This clone was detected many times. The observed sequence ends 3 residues before the CDR3 terminus, with the missing tail filled in from the germline J gene. J is TRBJ1-1 and V is TRBV20-1; TRBD1 agrees at 8 bases. Looked up from germline, CDR1 is DFQATT and CDR2 is SNEGSKA (reference sequence). This CDR3 has 16 residues. The ends lost 2 bases at V and 0 bases at J; junction bases unmatched: 8. CDR3 DNA (partial): TGCAGTGCTAGATTCAGGGGGCGCGGGCTGAACACTGAA. It is translated as CSARFRGRGLNTE. The whole CDR3 is CSARFRGRGLNTEAFF.

This clone was observed a few times. Coverage ceases 3 residues before the CDR3 finishes, and the germline J gene fills in the end. This chain links TRBV7-2 with TRBJ2-7; D is perhaps TRBD2 (5 bases). Trimming took 5 bases from V and 1 from J, leaving 12 bases between them. Looked up from germline, CDR1 is SGHTA and CDR2 is FQGNSA. The length of the CDR3 is 14 residues. The covered CDR3 bases are TGTGCCAGCAGCCAAGCGGTCGGGTCCTACGAG. Translated, it gives CASSQAVGSYE. Given in full, the CDR3 is CASSQAVGSYEQYF.

At least ten counts were recorded for this clone. Read coverage stops 3 residues before the CDR3 terminus; the germline J gene supplies the remainder. This chain uses TRBV7-2 with TRBJ2-5; 8 bases match TRBD2. CDR3 length: 15 amino acids. J gave up 7 bases and V 5 bases, and 12 bases lay outside the gene matches. Germline V gives CDR1 SGHTA, CDR2 FQGNSA. Partial CDR3 DNA: TGTGCCAGCAGCCTCCACGGGACTAGAGGGGGGACC. Translation: CASSLHGTRGGT. The entire CDR3 is CASSLHGTRGGTQYF.

This clone was detected only a few times. The read terminates 3 residues before the CDR3 end, so the remaining end is supplied by the germline J gene. The V call is TRBV6-2 or TRBV6-3, the J call TRBJ1-6; 8 bases are shared with TRBD1. The germline gives CDR1 MNHEY, CDR2 SVGEGT. V trimming: 6 bases; J trimming: 1 base; junction bases outside the gene matches: 5. The CDR3 has 16 residues. This CDR3 is CASSFQGASYNSPLHF. The part of the CDR3 DNA that was read is TGTGCCAGCAGCTTCCAGGGGGCGTCCTATAATTCACCC.

Note on this clone: The read gets to within 3 residues of the CDR3 end, and the germline J gene fills in the rest. The gene calls are TRBV5-1 and TRBJ1-2, with D uncertain. The germline V gene encodes CDR1 SGHRS and CDR2 YFSETQ. This CDR3 is built from 13 residues. V dropped 5 bases and J dropped 0 bases, with 8 bases sitting between them. CDR3 sequence: CASRSQANYGYTF. The covered CDR3 bases are TGCGCCAGCAGATCCCAGGCTAACTATGGC.

This clone was counted ten times or more. Sequencing ends 3 residues short of the CDR3 end; the germline J gene provides the rest. The chain has TRBV7-9 and TRBJ1-1; TRBD1 is a possible D gene (6 bases). Trimming took 4 bases from V and 4 from J, leaving 16 bases between them. The germline CDR1 and CDR2 sequences are SEHNR and FQNEAQ (reference sequence). This CDR3 comprises 15 residues. This chain's CDR3 is CASSSRGGGGTEAFF. Incomplete CDR3 DNA: TGTGCCAGCAGCTCCCGGGGGGGCGGTGGCACTGAA.

This clone was observed a few times. The CDR3 end falls 3 residues outside the read, so it is completed with the germline J gene. The chain uses TRBV19 and TRBJ2-1; D possibly corresponds to TRBD2 (6 bases). V lost 3 bases to trimming and J lost 7 bases, with 16 bases between them. Germline V gene data show CDR1 as LNHDA and CDR2 as SQIVND (reference sequence). This CDR3 comprises 15 residues. The CDR3 sequence: CASSIARIRGNEQFF. CDR3 DNA, as far as it was read: TGTGCCAGTAGTATTGCGCGGATACGGGGGAATGAG.

This clone has ten or more counts. The CDR3 extends 3 residues past the end of the read, so its final part is completed from the germline J gene. The chain employs TRBV2 and TRBJ1-1, with TRBD1 identical over 8 bases. CDR1 is SNHLY and CDR2 is FYNNEI in the germline V gene. CDR3 length: 14 amino acids. CDR3 region: CASRRGNRGDQAFF. CDR3 DNA (partial): TGTGCCAGCAGGAGGGGGAACAGGGGGGATCAA.

This clone was counted a few times. Sequencing ends 3 residues short of the CDR3 end; the germline J gene provides the rest. This sequence joins TRBV14 and TRBJ2-7, with 8 bases matching TRBD1. Germline V gene lookup returns CDR1 SGHDN and CDR2 FVKESK. The CDR3 sequence is 15 residues long. V shed 2 bases, J shed 3 bases, and the junction held 6 bases outside the gene matches. The CDR3 reads CASSQLDRGYYEQYF. The sequenced part of the CDR3 DNA is TGTGCCAGCAGCCAACTAGACAGGGGCTACTACGAG.

In its sample, this clone was seen many times. Read coverage stops 3 residues before the CDR3 terminus; the germline J gene supplies the remainder. The chain links TRBV20-1 to TRBJ1-2; a weak D match, TRBD1 (5 bases). Germline lookup yields CDR1 DFQATT and CDR2 SNEGSKA (reference sequence). Trimming removed 0 bases at V and 0 bases at J, with 11 bases between. The CDR3 length is 15 residues. The CDR3 loop is CSARDAAGTNYGYTF. The covered CDR3 bases are TGCAGTGCTAGAGATGCGGCAGGGACTAACTATGGC.

This clone was counted only a few times. CDR3: CASRQPGAYEQYF. CDR3 bases read: TGCGCCAGCAGACAACCGGGTGCCTACGAG. The genes are TRBV5-1 and TRBJ2-7, with D hard to call. The read stops 3 residues short of the end of the CDR3; the missing end is completed from the germline J gene. V gave up 5 bases and J gave up 2 bases, with 11 bases separating them. Germline loops: CDR1 SGHRS, CDR2 YFSETQ. The CDR3 is 13 amino acids.

This clone was picked up many times. The CDR3 is cut off 3 residues early in the read; its end comes from the germline J gene. The chain combines TRBV19 with TRBJ1-1; D may be TRBD1 (6 bases). The CDR3 has 13 residues. Trimming pared 3 bases from V and 5 bases from J, leaving 10 bases between. Looked up from germline, CDR1 is LNHDA and CDR2 is SQIVND (reference sequence). Incomplete CDR3 DNA: TGTGCCAGTAGTATGTCAGGGGCGACTGAA. Translation gives CASSMSGATE. The entire CDR3 is CASSMSGATEAFF.

This clone has ten or more counts. The observed sequence ends 3 residues before the CDR3 terminus, with the missing tail filled in from the germline J gene. The chain carries TRBV7-9 and TRBJ1-1; a possible D gene is TRBD1 (5 bases). Germline V lookup: CDR1 SEHNR, CDR2 FQNEAQ (reference sequence). The CDR3 has 13 amino acids. The CDR3 is CASSLAPGRGAFF. The CDR3 DNA, read in part, is TGTGCCAGCAGCTTAGCGCCCGGGCGGGGG.

This clone was seen a few times. The observed sequence ends 3 residues before the CDR3 terminus, with the missing tail filled in from the germline J gene. The genes are TRBV23-1 and TRBJ1-2; 8 nucleotides agree with TRBD1. TRBV23-1 is identified as an open reading frame with a role that is uncertain. J gave up 3 bases and V 6 bases, and 9 bases lay outside the gene matches. The CDR3 consists of 15 residues. Partial CDR3 DNA: TGCGCCAGCAGCCCAGGGGGCGGATGGTACTATGGC. It is translated as CASSPGGGWYYG. The entire CDR3 is CASSPGGGWYYGYTF.

At least ten counts were recorded for this clone. CDR3 region: CAWSPWTAGEKLFF. The CDR3 DNA, read in part, is TGTGCCTGGAGTCCTTGGACAGCCGGTGAAAAA. The J gene is TRBJ1-4, the V gene TRBV30; TRBD1 might be the D (6 bases). The read ends 3 residues before the CDR3 terminus; that terminus is restored from the germline J gene. Germline assignment: CDR1 GTSNPN and CDR2 SVGIG (reference sequence). V lost 2 bases, J lost 7 bases, and 14 bases lay in between. The CDR3 extends over 14 amino acids.

This clone was seen more than once but under ten times. The read terminates 3 residues ahead of where the CDR3 ends, so the germline J gene completes it. V and J are TRBV20-1 and TRBJ2-5; 7 positions agree with TRBD1. The germline V gene encodes CDR1 DFQATT and CDR2 SNEGSKA (reference sequence). The CDR3 is 15 amino acids. The junction had 7 bases not matched to a gene; V was cut back by 1 base and J by 2 bases. CDR3: CSARASSRGQETQYF. The covered CDR3 bases are TGCAGTGCTAGAGCAAGCTCCAGGGGGCAAGAGACC.